This T cell receptor beta chain was found in a study of shared clonotypes between healthy human individuals. Study information: The study enrolled a couple of women and three men aged 18 to 49.

Each sample came from a Caucasian adult donor living in Nashville, Tennessee. The ends were cut back, 5 bases at V and 2 bases at J, with 10 bases in the middle. Germline loops: CDR1 MDHEN, CDR2 SYDVKM. CDR3 length: 14 residues. As originally analysed: As immunoSEQ supplied junction-only sequences (without quality scores), filtering differed. The repertoire was sequenced with immunoSEQ multiplex PCR; TCRdb's copy has only in-frame clones and lacks some. The DNA was the basis for D and trimming; V, J and clone size are from that table. The table records about half a million clones, 70% to 85% of them present only once.

The specimen was PBMCs. The chain joins TRBV28 to TRBJ2-1, with unresolved D. The receptor comes from a woman aged 40 to 50 in good health. Some clones in this sample may be carry-over from other donors' samples. The CDR3 coding sequence is TGTGCCAGCAGTCCGAAGGGAACCTACAATGAGCAGTTCTTC. Translating it yields CASSPKGTYNEQFF.